What follows are 29 T cell receptor beta chains derived from one specimen sequenced in a study of blood T cell repertoires in COVID-19 (dated by TCRdb to the early 2020s). Preparation of the library involved the immunoSEQ multiplex PCR assay. TCRdb provides this immuneACCESS table in a form limited to in-frame rearrangements. Some clones are lacking; in checked studies, under half of them reflect an unresolved V gene, and why the rest are absent is not known. The sample table lists 180,000 or so clones, less than 85% of them with a count of one. Of the sample, approximately 4.4% is held by the ten largest clones. Material for sequencing was PBMCs or T cells enriched from blood (not recorded which). The receptors originated from a woman between 45 and 65 years old who had recovered from COVID-19.

J is TRBJ2-1 and V is TRBV24-1, with 12 bases identical to TRBD2. The germline V gene has CDR1 KGHDR and CDR2 SFDVKD. This CDR3 contains 18 residues. Unmatched junction bases numbered 9, after V lost 7 bases and J lost 0 bases. CDR3 protein: CATRATSGGPRSYNEQFF. DNA for the CDR3: TGTGCCACCAGGGCGACTAGCGGGGGCCCTCGCTCCTACAATGAGCAGTTCTTC.

The V gene is TRBV7-2, the J gene TRBJ1-2, with 7 bases aligning to TRBD1. CDR3 size: 14 residues. Germline V gene data show CDR1 as SGHTA and CDR2 as FQGNSA. V shed 0 bases, J shed 7 bases, and the junction held 5 bases outside the gene matches. The CDR3 region is CASSLAGGVGGYTF. As DNA, the CDR3 is TGTGCCAGCAGCTTAGCAGGGGGCGTAGGTGGCTACACCTTC. The full variable domain, rest sourced from reference TRBV7-2 and TRBJ1-2, is GAGVSQSPSNKVTEKGKDVELRCDPISGHTALYWYRQSLGQGLEFLIYFQGNSAPDKSGLPSDRFSAERTGGSVSTLTIQRTQQEDSAVYLCASSLAGGVGGYTFGSGTRLTVV.

This clone appeared many times. This CDR3 is CASIPRGFSTDTQYF. CDR3 sequence (DNA): TGTGCCAGTATCCCACGCGGATTTAGCACAGATACGCAGTATTTT. V usage is TRBV19 and J usage is TRBJ2-3, with no clear D. The CDR3 runs to 15 residues. Germline CDR1 reads LNHDA; CDR2 reads SQIVND (reference sequence). With 7 bases removed from V and 0 bases from J, the gap between germline ends came to 14 bases.

The chain is built from TRBV5-6 and TRBJ2-1, with TRBD2 matching 9 bases. CDR1 SGHDT and CDR2 YYEEEE come from the germline V gene. The trim removed 1 base at V and 9 bases at J, leaving 11 bases unmatched. CDR3 length equals 16 residues. CDR3 in DNA: TGTGCCAGCAGCTTGTATAGCGGGAGTAGAAGGGGTGAGCAGTTCTTC. Its translation is CASSLYSGSRRGEQFF.

This clone was picked up one time. CDR3 in amino acids: CASRPTGGNTEAFF. Here the CDR3 DNA reads TGTGCCAGTAGACCCACGGGGGGGAACACTGAAGCTTTCTTT. The chain combines TRBV19 with TRBJ1-1, with D tentatively TRBD1 (5 bases). This CDR3 comprises 14 residues. Germline V gene sequence: CDR1 LNHDA, CDR2 SQIVND (reference sequence). The V gene lost 6 bases and the J gene lost 1 base, with 12 bases spanning the gap.

This clone was seen only once. The rearrangement links TRBV5-1 to TRBJ2-5, with TRBD2 identical over 7 bases. Looked up from germline, CDR1 is SGHRS and CDR2 is YFSETQ. The V gene end was trimmed by 2 bases and the J gene end by 2 bases; junction bases not matched to a gene: 9. The CDR3 runs 16 residues. CDR3 DNA: TGCGCCAGCAGCTTTGTTGCGGGAGCCTATCAAGAGACCCAGTACTTC. Its translation: CASSFVAGAYQETQYF.

This clone was detected once. The rearrangement joins TRBV2 to TRBJ1-5; 7 bases match TRBD1. CDR1 SNHLY and CDR2 FYNNEI come from the germline V gene. The CDR3 is made up of 14 amino acids. Trimming cost V 8 bases and J 4 bases; bases outside gene matches: 8. Here the CDR3 reads CASSRQGPNQPQHF. As DNA, the CDR3 is TGTGCCAGCTCCAGACAGGGTCCTAATCAGCCCCAGCATTTT.

The chain links TRBV20-1 to TRBJ2-5, with 7 bases that match TRBD2. This CDR3 spans 15 amino acids. From germline, CDR1 is DFQATT and CDR2 SNEGSKA (reference sequence). V lost 5 bases to trimming and J lost 0 bases; unmatched junction nucleotides: 9. In nucleotides, the CDR3 is TGCAGTGCTCGTGGGGGGGGTTTGTACCAAGAGACCCAGTACTTC. Encoded protein: CSARGGGLYQETQYF.

The genes are TRBV7-6 and TRBJ2-7; D remains ambiguous. Germline V gene data show CDR1 as SGHVS and CDR2 as FNYEAQ. The CDR3 has 16 residues. With 2 bases removed from V and 7 bases from J, the gap between germline ends came to 21 bases. CDR3 loop: CASSLSRSRMFWEQYV. CDR3 sequence (DNA): TGTGCCAGCAGCTTAAGCCGGAGTCGCATGTTCTGGGAGCAGTACGTC.

The CDR3 nucleotides are TGTGCCAGCAGTTTAACCACAGGGGGCGGTTCACCCCTCCACTTT. It codes for CASSLTTGGGSPLHF. The chain employs TRBV27 and TRBJ1-6, with 9 bases fitting TRBD1. CDR1 and CDR2 from the germline V gene are MNHEY and SMNVEV (reference sequence). This CDR3 region has 15 residues. V shed 2 bases and J 9 bases; nucleotides not matched to a gene: 5.

In this sample, this clone turned up once. The chain is built from TRBV2 and TRBJ2-7, with 8 bases identical to TRBD2. Germline V gives CDR1 SNHLY, CDR2 FYNNEI. V trimming: 4 bases; J trimming: 5 bases; junction bases outside the gene matches: 10. This CDR3 is built from 15 residues. This CDR3 is CASSVAGGEGDEQYV. The DNA of the CDR3 is TGTGCCAGCAGTGTCGCGGGGGGTGAAGGAGACGAGCAGTACGTC.

This clone was seen only once. V gene TRBV28 combines with J gene TRBJ2-4, with TRBD2 matching 8 bases. V shed 2 bases, J shed 1 base, and the junction held 4 bases outside the gene matches. Germline V gene lookup returns CDR1 MDHEN and CDR2 SYDVKM. The CDR3 spans 16 residues. The CDR3 is CASSLPGGGAKNIQYF. The DNA of the CDR3 is TGTGCCAGCAGTTTACCGGGAGGGGGGGCCAAAAACATTCAGTACTTC.

V gene TRBV19 combines with J gene TRBJ1-1; TRBD1 is a possible D gene (6 bases). The V end was cut by 6 bases, the J end by 5 bases, with 19 bases between. Per germline, CDR1 LNHDA and CDR2 SQIVND (reference sequence). The CDR3 is made up of 15 amino acids. The CDR3: CASRRGGRGLTEAFF. CDR3 sequence (DNA): TGTGCCAGTAGACGAGGAGGAAGGGGGTTAACTGAAGCTTTCTTT. Together with reference TRBV19 and TRBJ1-1, the CDR3 gives the full variable domain: DGGITQSPKYLFRKEGQNVTLSCEQNLNHDAMYWYRQDPGQGLRLIYYSQIVNDFQKGDIAEGYSVSREKKESFPLTVTSAQKNPTAFYLCASRRGGRGLTEAFFGQGTRLTVV.

The rearrangement joins TRBV5-1 to TRBJ2-1, with D uncertain. The V end lost 3 bases, the J end lost 7 bases, and 5 bases lay between the germline ends. This CDR3 has 11 amino acids. Germline CDR1 SGHRS, CDR2 YFSETQ. The CDR3 region has the DNA TGCGCCAGCAGCTCGGAGAATGAGCAGTTCTTC. This gives the protein CASSSENEQFF.

Only a few counts were recorded for this clone. This rearrangement joins TRBV7-3 to TRBJ1-2; no firm D call. The CDR3 runs to 14 residues. With 5 bases removed from V and 4 bases from J, the gap between germline ends came to 14 bases. Germline values: CDR1 SGHTA, CDR2 FQGTGA. The CDR3 loop is CASSPVPNGYGYTF. CDR3 DNA: TGTGCCAGCAGCCCGGTACCCAATGGCTATGGCTACACCTTC.

The gene calls are TRBV28 and TRBJ1-1, with no clear D. V lost 6 bases and J 6 bases, leaving 17 bases between the germline ends. This CDR3 spans 14 amino acids. The germline gives CDR1 MDHEN, CDR2 SYDVKM. The CDR3 DNA follows: TGTGCCAGCAGCATTCCCGGAGGGAGCGCTGAAGCTTTCTTT. Translation: CASSIPGGSAEAFF.

The chain joins TRBV2 to TRBJ1-1; possibly TRBD1 for D (6 bases). The CDR3 runs to 13 residues. Deletions cut 7 bases from V and 2 bases from J, with 11 bases between. Germline lookup yields CDR1 SNHLY and CDR2 FYNNEI. CDR3: CASNGDINTEAFF. The CDR3 nucleotides read TGTGCCAGCAACGGGGACATTAACACTGAAGCTTTCTTT.

The J gene is TRBJ1-1, the V gene TRBV11-2, with D unclear. The V end was cut by 1 base, the J end by 4 bases, with 7 bases between. The CDR3 spans 13 residues. The V gene's germline CDR1 is SGHAT and CDR2 FQNNGV. The CDR3 DNA follows: TGTGCCAGCAGCTTAGTTCCCCTCACTGAAGCTTTCTTT. It encodes CASSLVPLTEAFF.

The chain employs TRBV7-6 and TRBJ2-5; D is possibly TRBD1 (6 bases). The germline V gene has CDR1 SGHVS and CDR2 FNYEAQ. This CDR3 contains 14 residues. Trimming took 3 bases from V and 7 from J, leaving 15 bases between them. The CDR3 reads CASSFLRDKGTQYF. The CDR3 bases are TGTGCCAGCAGCTTTCTACGGGACAAGGGGACCCAGTACTTC.

The CDR3 reads CASSPGQGGISPLHF. The CDR3, as DNA: TGTGCCAGCAGTCCGGGACAGGGGGGCATCTCACCCCTCCACTTT. The V call is TRBV28, the J call TRBJ1-6; 11 bases agree with TRBD1. The trim removed 5 bases at V and 10 bases at J, leaving 7 bases unmatched. The V gene's germline CDR1 is MDHEN and CDR2 SYDVKM. The CDR3 sequence is 15 residues long.

The chain joins TRBV21-1 to TRBJ2-7; TRBD2, the D gene given by the table, was not confirmed from the DNA. TRBV21-1 is a documented pseudogene. The CDR3 has 15 amino acids. The CDR3 nucleotides are TGTGCCAGCAGGATCACTAGCGGGAGGGCCGCCGAGCAGTACGTC. Residues: CASRITSGRAAEQYV.

The V gene is TRBV27, the J gene TRBJ1-5, with D unresolved. Trimming took off 3 bases at V and 6 bases at J, with 6 bases between the two ends. The germline gives CDR1 MNHEY, CDR2 SMNVEV (reference sequence). The CDR3 runs to 12 residues. The CDR3 DNA is TGTGCCAGCAGTTTTGCTATTCAGCCCCAGCATTTT. This codes for CASSFAIQPQHF.

This rearrangement joins TRBV11-3 to TRBJ2-5; 7 bases are a match to TRBD2. Germline CDR1 and CDR2: SGHNT and YENEEA. The ends lost 1 base at V and 1 base at J; junction bases unmatched: 3. This CDR3 has 15 amino acids. In nucleotides, the CDR3 is TGTGCCAGCAGCTTAGGACAGCGGGGCCAAGAGACCCAGTACTTC. Amino acids: CASSLGQRGQETQYF.

The chain is built from TRBV13 and TRBJ2-3, with D possibly TRBD2 on 5 matching bases. Trimming took 1 base from V and 2 from J, leaving 7 bases between them. The CDR3 is 14 amino acids. The germline V gene has CDR1 PRHDT and CDR2 FYEKMQ (reference sequence). This chain's CDR3 is CASSLALATDTQYF. In DNA, the CDR3 is TGTGCCAGCAGCTTAGCCCTAGCCACAGATACGCAGTATTTT.

This chain joins TRBV27 and TRBJ1-2; D is ambiguous. Germline lookup yields CDR1 MNHEY and CDR2 SMNVEV (reference sequence). This CDR3 has 16 residues. Between the trimmed V and J ends, which lost 5 bases and 8 bases, there was a span of 24 bases. The CDR3 spells CASSPGGRLEIDGYTF. CDR3 in DNA: TGTGCCAGCAGTCCTGGAGGACGCCTGGAGATAGACGGCTACACCTTC.

The J gene is TRBJ1-5, the V gene TRBV2; tentatively, D is TRBD1 (5 bases). V was clipped by 3 bases and J by 7 bases, with 7 bases between them. The CDR3 contains 12 residues. CDR1 and CDR2 from the germline V gene are SNHLY and FYNNEI. The CDR3 nucleotides read TGTGCCAGCAGTGACGGGGGGCAGCCCCAGCATTTT. It specifies CASSDGGQPQHF.

Only one count was recorded for this clone. The chain couples TRBV2 to TRBJ2-1, with a tentative D call TRBD2 (6 bases). Germline CDR1 and CDR2: SNHLY and FYNNEI. This CDR3 has 15 residues. Trimming stripped 7 bases from V and 2 bases from J, with 15 bases between. CDR3 amino acids: CASKEGASAYNEQFF. The CDR3 nucleotides are TGTGCCAGCAAGGAAGGGGCTAGCGCCTACAATGAGCAGTTCTTC.

The chain is built from TRBV7-9 and TRBJ2-1; 9 nucleotides match TRBD1. CDR3 length: 16 amino acids. V was pared by 1 base and J by 4 bases, with 5 bases of the junction left unmatched. Germline-derived CDR1 and CDR2 are SEHNR and FQNEAQ (reference sequence). For the CDR3, the DNA is TGTGCCAGCAGCTTAGGGATCGGGACAGGGTACAATGAGCAGTTCTTC. This gives the protein CASSLGIGTGYNEQFF.

This clone was seen more than once but under ten times. The chain employs TRBV29-1 and TRBJ2-5, with 10 bases fitting TRBD2. This CDR3 contains 17 residues. V trimming: 4 bases; J trimming: 5 bases; junction bases outside the gene matches: 16. Germline CDR1 SQVTM, CDR2 ANQGSEA. The DNA for the CDR3 is TGCAGCGTTGGTGGGACAGCGGGGGGGGAGATTCTGGAGACCCAGTACTTC. It translates to CSVGGTAGGEILETQYF.